A selection of T cell receptor beta chains follows, all from one sample in a study of T cell responses to AZD1222 COVID-19 vaccine. The data were produced by immunoSEQ multiplex PCR, yet TCRdb's version contains in-frame clones alone and is incomplete. The data show over 150,000 clones, 90% seen once. The sample here was peripheral blood, taken on day 0 of AZD1222 vaccination. These receptors all come from an adult in good health. CDR3s include the opening cysteine and the closing phenylalanine or tryptophan. The D gene is left open where the match is weak. Clone size is given for some rows only: seen once, a few or many times, or a class if the clone is expanded.

D: .
J: TRBJ2-2
length: 17
V: TRBV5-1
size: .
CDR3: CASSLGVGQGNTGELFF
DNA: TGCGCCAGCAGCTTGGGTGTTGGTCAGGGGAACACCGGGGAGCTGTTTTTT

D: .
J: TRBJ2-1
length: 11
V: TRBV3-1/TRBV3-2
size: .
CDR3: CASSLRGEQFF
DNA: TGTGCCAGCAGCCTCCGGGGCGAGCAGTTCTTC

D: .
J: TRBJ2-5
length: 13
V: TRBV5-1
size: .
CDR3: CASSLGSQETQYF
DNA: TGCGCCAGCAGCCTGGGGTCCCAAGAGACCCAGTACTTC

D: .
J: TRBJ1-1
length: 15
V: TRBV7-8
size: .
CDR3: CASSLSLGMNTEAFF
DNA: TGTGCCAGCAGCTTATCTCTGGGCATGAACACTGAAGCTTTCTTT

D: TRBD1
J: TRBJ1-4
length: 16
V: TRBV19
size: .
CDR3: CASSIGTATLGKKLFF
DNA: TGTGCCAGTAGTATTGGGACAGCGACCCTTGGGAAAAAACTGTTTTTT

D: .
J: TRBJ1-5
length: 13
V: TRBV30
size: .
CDR3: CAWSEGSNQPQHF
DNA: TGTGCCTGGAGTGAAGGGAGCAATCAGCCCCAGCATTTT

D: .
J: TRBJ1-3
length: 14
V: TRBV5-1
size: .
CDR3: CASSGGSPTNTIYF
DNA: TGCGCCAGCAGCGGAGGGAGTCCGACTAACACCATATATTTT

D: TRBD1
J: TRBJ1-3
length: 14
V: TRBV11-2
size: .
CDR3: CASRGDSSGNTIYF
DNA: TGTGCCAGCAGAGGGGACAGCTCTGGAAACACCATATATTTT

D: .
J: TRBJ2-5
length: 14
V: TRBV3-1/TRBV3-2
size: .
CDR3: CASSRRTGGETQYF
DNA: TGTGCCAGCAGCCGCCGGACCGGCGGAGAGACCCAGTACTTC

D: .
J: TRBJ2-1
length: 12
V: TRBV28
size: .
CDR3: CASIGVYNEQFF
DNA: TGTGCCAGCATAGGGGTCTACAATGAGCAGTTCTTC

D: .
J: TRBJ2-1
length: 16
V: TRBV6-5
size: .
CDR3: CASSYYHVEGGNEQFF
DNA: TGTGCCAGCAGTTACTATCACGTGGAAGGGGGCAATGAGCAGTTCTTC

D: .
J: TRBJ1-1
length: 17
V: TRBV3-1/TRBV3-2
size: once
CDR3: CASSQESWRGASTEAFF
DNA: TGTGCCAGCAGCCAAGAATCGTGGCGGGGGGCAAGCACTGAAGCTTTCTTT

D: .
J: TRBJ1-2
length: 13
V: TRBV3-1/TRBV3-2
size: few
CDR3: CASSQRTAYGYTF
DNA: TGTGCCAGCAGCCAAAGGACAGCGTATGGCTACACCTTC

D: .
J: TRBJ2-2
length: 14
V: TRBV7-9
size: .
CDR3: CASSLLVDTGELFF
DNA: TGTGCCAGCAGCTTGCTGGTTGACACCGGGGAGCTGTTTTTT

D: .
J: TRBJ1-5
length: 15
V: TRBV5-6
size: .
CDR3: CASSLGLVSNQPQHF
DNA: TGTGCCAGCAGCTTGGGTCTAGTTAGCAATCAGCCCCAGCATTTT

D: .
J: TRBJ1-2
length: 15
V: TRBV5-1
size: .
CDR3: CASSSRGGRGYGYTF
DNA: TGCGCCAGCAGCTCCAGGGGTGGAAGAGGCTATGGCTACACCTTC

D: .
J: TRBJ2-3
length: 11
V: TRBV10-2
size: once
CDR3: CASSGSDTQYF
DNA: TGCGCCAGCAGTGGGTCAGATACGCAGTATTTT

D: .
J: TRBJ1-3
length: 16
V: TRBV28
size: .
CDR3: CASSPNFGGWGNTIYF
DNA: TGTGCCAGCAGCCCCAACTTTGGGGGGTGGGGAAACACCATATATTTT

D: TRBD1
J: TRBJ1-2
length: 17
V: TRBV7-2
size: few
CDR3: CASSSADRVGTNYGYTF
DNA: TGTGCCAGCAGCTCCGCCGACAGGGTAGGAACGAACTATGGCTACACCTTC

D: .
J: TRBJ1-1
length: 11
V: TRBV12-3/TRBV12-4
size: .
CDR3: CASNRGPEAFF
DNA: TGTGCCAGCAATAGGGGACCTGAAGCTTTCTTT

D: TRBD1
J: TRBJ1-2
length: 15
V: TRBV7-3
size: .
CDR3: CASSEGTGSNYGYTF
DNA: TGTGCCAGCAGCGAGGGGACAGGGTCTAACTATGGCTACACCTTC

D: .
J: TRBJ1-1
length: 15
V: TRBV18
size: .
CDR3: CASSPREAKYTEAFF
DNA: TGTGCCAGCTCACCACGCGAAGCCAAGTACACTGAAGCTTTCTTT

D: .
J: TRBJ2-7
length: 17
V: TRBV11-3
size: once
CDR3: CASSLGAGAPFSYEQYF
DNA: TGTGCCAGCAGCTTAGGCGCCGGGGCTCCCTTCTCCTACGAGCAGTACTTC

D: .
J: TRBJ1-2
length: 13
V: TRBV27
size: .
CDR3: CASSQGINYGYTF
DNA: TGTGCCAGCAGTCAAGGGATAAACTATGGCTACACCTTC

D: .
J: TRBJ2-7
length: 16
V: TRBV3-1/TRBV3-2
size: .
CDR3: CASSQDPMVDPYEQYF
DNA: TGTGCCAGCAGCCAAGATCCCATGGTCGACCCCTACGAGCAGTACTTC

D: TRBD2
J: TRBJ2-1
length: 19
V: TRBV28
size: few
CDR3: CASNPNPASGGEGYNEQFF
DNA: TGTGCCAGCAACCCTAACCCGGCTAGCGGGGGGGAAGGGTACAATGAGCAGTTCTTC

D: .
J: TRBJ1-1
length: 15
V: TRBV9
size: .
CDR3: CASSVGSRSDTEAFF
DNA: TGTGCCAGCAGCGTAGGTTCCAGGAGCGACACTGAAGCTTTCTTT

D: .
J: TRBJ2-1
length: 14
V: TRBV6-5
size: .
CDR3: CASRVFASYNEQFF
DNA: TGTGCCAGCAGGGTGTTTGCTTCCTACAATGAGCAGTTCTTC

D: .
J: TRBJ2-3
length: 13
V: TRBV29-1
size: .
CDR3: CSVEVRGRNTQYF
DNA: TGCAGCGTTGAAGTGCGGGGCCGGAATACGCAGTATTTT

D: TRBD1
J: TRBJ1-1
length: 14
V: TRBV5-4
size: once
CDR3: CASSLGDRGPEAFF
DNA: TGTGCCAGCAGCTTGGGGGACAGGGGACCTGAAGCTTTCTTT

D: .
J: TRBJ1-5
length: 13
V: TRBV7-8
size: .
CDR3: CASSPQPNQPQHF
DNA: TGTGCCAGCAGCCCCCAGCCGAATCAGCCCCAGCATTTT

D: .
J: TRBJ1-4
length: 15
V: TRBV5-8
size: once
CDR3: CASSRTTGGQEKLFF
DNA: TGTGCCAGCAGCCGAACGACAGGCGGGCAGGAAAAACTGTTTTTT

D: TRBD1
J: TRBJ2-1
length: 15
V: TRBV13
size: .
CDR3: CASSLQGGPGDEQFF
DNA: TGTGCCAGCAGCTTACAAGGGGGCCCAGGGGATGAGCAGTTCTTC

D: TRBD1
J: TRBJ1-1
length: 15
V: TRBV2
size: .
CDR3: CASSEFQGEYTEAFF
DNA: TGTGCCAGCAGTGAATTCCAGGGGGAGTACACTGAAGCTTTCTTT

D: .
J: TRBJ1-2
length: 15
V: TRBV5-1
size: .
CDR3: CASTLTLADAYGYTF
DNA: TGCGCCAGCACTTTAACCCTGGCCGACGCATATGGCTACACCTTC

D: .
J: TRBJ2-5
length: 16
V: TRBV7-2
size: .
CDR3: CASSKARGRNQETQYF
DNA: TGTGCCAGCAGCAAGGCACGGGGCAGAAACCAAGAGACCCAGTACTTC

D: .
J: TRBJ1-2
length: 13
V: TRBV5-4
size: .
CDR3: CASSRRGDYGYTF
DNA: TGTGCCAGCAGCCGAAGGGGGGACTATGGCTACACCTTC

D: .
J: TRBJ2-5
length: 16
V: TRBV6-5
size: .
CDR3: CASSYSLGQSGETQYF
DNA: TGTGCCAGCAGTTACTCATTGGGTCAAAGCGGAGAGACCCAGTACTTC

D: TRBD2
J: TRBJ2-1
length: 16
V: TRBV5-1
size: .
CDR3: CASSLAPGTSYNEQFF
DNA: TGCGCCAGCAGCTTGGCCCCCGGGACTAGCTACAATGAGCAGTTCTTC

D: .
J: TRBJ1-4
length: 15
V: TRBV15
size: .
CDR3: CATSRVVGQYEKLFF
DNA: TGTGCCACCAGCAGAGTGGTGGGGCAGTATGAAAAACTGTTTTTT

D: .
J: TRBJ2-2
length: 14
V: TRBV5-4
size: once
CDR3: CASSTDLNTGELFF
DNA: TGTGCCAGCAGCACCGACCTTAACACCGGGGAGCTGTTTTTT

D: .
J: TRBJ1-2
length: 13
V: TRBV5-1
size: .
CDR3: CASSWLDGYGYTF
DNA: TGCGCCAGCAGCTGGCTGGACGGCTATGGCTACACCTTC

D: .
J: TRBJ1-4
length: 12
V: TRBV19
size: .
CDR3: CASTRSYEKLFF
DNA: TGTGCCAGTACGAGATCGTATGAAAAACTGTTTTTT

D: .
J: TRBJ2-2
length: 17
V: TRBV5-1
size: .
CDR3: CASSLVGSSEGTGELFF
DNA: TGCGCCAGCAGCTTGGTCGGATCTAGCGAGGGCACCGGGGAGCTGTTTTTT

D: .
J: TRBJ2-7
length: 11
V: TRBV27
size: .
CDR3: CASSSRLEQYF
DNA: TGTGCCAGCAGTTCCCGACTAGAGCAGTACTTC

D: .
J: TRBJ1-2
length: 14
V: TRBV15
size: .
CDR3: CATSRDRGNYGYTF
DNA: TGTGCCACCAGCAGAGATAGGGGCAACTATGGCTACACCTTC

D: .
J: TRBJ2-1
length: 12
V: TRBV7-9
size: .
CDR3: CASSPTVVEQFF
DNA: TGTGCCAGCAGCCCGACGGTGGTTGAGCAGTTCTTC

D: .
J: TRBJ1-5
length: 14
V: TRBV7-2
size: .
CDR3: CASSSDGSNQPQHF
DNA: TGTGCCAGCAGCTCAGACGGCAGCAATCAGCCCCAGCATTTT

D: .
J: TRBJ1-5
length: 13
V: TRBV27
size: .
CDR3: CASSHSTYQPQHF
DNA: TGTGCCAGCAGTCACTCGACTTATCAGCCCCAGCATTTT

D: TRBD2
J: TRBJ2-7
length: 15
V: TRBV5-6
size: few
CDR3: CASNFGSRRGVEQYF
DNA: TGTGCCAGCAACTTCGGGTCAAGGCGGGGGGTCGAGCAGTACTTC

D: .
J: TRBJ1-2
length: 14
V: TRBV11-2
size: .
CDR3: CASSLRGGIYGYTF
DNA: TGTGCCAGCAGCTTGCGGGGGGGTATCTATGGCTACACCTTC

D: .
J: TRBJ2-7
length: 13
V: TRBV19
size: .
CDR3: CATTTGGNYEQYF
DNA: TGTGCCACCACAACCGGCGGGAACTACGAGCAGTACTTC

D: .
J: TRBJ1-4
length: 11
V: TRBV6-1
size: .
CDR3: CASSDRGKLFF
DNA: TGTGCCAGCAGTGACAGGGGAAAACTGTTTTTT

D: .
J: TRBJ1-2
length: 14
V: TRBV6-5
size: once
CDR3: CASSFGQINYGYTF
DNA: TGTGCCAGCAGTTTTGGACAGATTAACTATGGCTACACCTTC

D: TRBD1
J: TRBJ1-3
length: 15
V: TRBV15
size: .
CDR3: CATSPRTGAGNTIYF
DNA: TGTGCCACCAGCCCCCGGACAGGGGCAGGAAACACCATATATTTT

D: .
J: TRBJ2-7
length: 13
V: TRBV19
size: .
CDR3: CATGHPGSREQYF
DNA: TGTGCCACGGGACACCCGGGCTCCCGGGAGCAGTACTTC

D: .
J: TRBJ1-2
length: 15
V: TRBV16
size: .
CDR3: CASSPDGGLDYGYTF
DNA: TGTGCCAGCAGCCCGGATGGGGGATTGGACTATGGCTACACCTTC

D: TRBD2
J: TRBJ2-1
length: 16
V: TRBV7-2
size: .
CDR3: CASSLHSGRGINEQFF
DNA: TGTGCCAGCAGCCTCCATAGCGGGAGGGGAATAAATGAGCAGTTCTTC

D: .
J: TRBJ1-1
length: 15
V: TRBV3-1/TRBV3-2
size: .
CDR3: CASGPEGGFYTEAFF
DNA: TGTGCCAGCGGCCCTGAAGGGGGTTTTTACACTGAAGCTTTCTTT